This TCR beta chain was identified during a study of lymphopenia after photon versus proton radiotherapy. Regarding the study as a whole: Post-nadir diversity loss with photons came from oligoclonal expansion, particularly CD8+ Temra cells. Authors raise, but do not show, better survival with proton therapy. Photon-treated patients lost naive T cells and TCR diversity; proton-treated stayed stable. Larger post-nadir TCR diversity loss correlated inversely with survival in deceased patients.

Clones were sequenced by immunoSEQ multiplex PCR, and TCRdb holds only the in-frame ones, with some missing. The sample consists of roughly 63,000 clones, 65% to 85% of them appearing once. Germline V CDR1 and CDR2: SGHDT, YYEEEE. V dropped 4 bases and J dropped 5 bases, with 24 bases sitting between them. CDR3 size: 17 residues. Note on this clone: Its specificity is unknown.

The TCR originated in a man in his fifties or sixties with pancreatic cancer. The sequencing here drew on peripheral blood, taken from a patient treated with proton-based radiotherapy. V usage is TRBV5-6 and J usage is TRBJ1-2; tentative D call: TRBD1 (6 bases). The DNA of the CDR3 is TGTGCCAGCAGCGGGGGGCTTTCAGGGGAGAGAAGGTATGGCTACACCTTC. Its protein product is CASSGGLSGERRYGYTF.